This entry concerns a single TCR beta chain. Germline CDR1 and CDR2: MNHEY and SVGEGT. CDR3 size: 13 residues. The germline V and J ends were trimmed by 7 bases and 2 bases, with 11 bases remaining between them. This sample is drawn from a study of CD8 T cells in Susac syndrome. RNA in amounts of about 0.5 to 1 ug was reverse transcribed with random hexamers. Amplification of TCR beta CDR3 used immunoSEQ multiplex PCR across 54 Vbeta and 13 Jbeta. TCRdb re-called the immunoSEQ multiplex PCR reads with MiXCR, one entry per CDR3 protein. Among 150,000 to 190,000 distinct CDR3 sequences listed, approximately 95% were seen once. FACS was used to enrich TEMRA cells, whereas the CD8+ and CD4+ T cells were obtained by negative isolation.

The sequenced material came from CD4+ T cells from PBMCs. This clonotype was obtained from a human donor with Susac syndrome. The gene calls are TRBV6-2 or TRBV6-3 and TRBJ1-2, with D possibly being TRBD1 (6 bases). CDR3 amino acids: CASKGQRNYGYTF. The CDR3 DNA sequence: TGTGCCAGCAAGGGACAACGGAACTATGGCTACACCTTC.